This TCR beta chain is from a study of Tregs in tolerant kidney transplant recipients. Broader study findings: Expanding Tregs on activated donor B cells appeared to best identify donor-specific TCRbeta clones. This study did not directly address biological reproducibility. Findings come from small patient numbers and require larger validation.

This clone was recorded once. Its matching antigen is unknown. The CDR3 runs to 15 residues. Germline V gene sequence: CDR1 SEHNR, CDR2 FQNEAQ (reference sequence). The V end lost 4 bases, the J end lost 0 bases, and 12 bases lay between the germline ends. Measured with immunoSEQ multiplex PCR; TCRdb has only the in-frame clones, and not every one. The table lists about 77,000 clones, 98% of them singletons. V is TRBV7-9 and J is TRBJ1-1; D uncertain. The sequences come from CD4+ T cells from blood, collected before the transplant. The receptor comes from a human donor who received a combined kidney and bone marrow transplant. CDR3 amino acids: CASSSSTVVNTEAFF. The CDR3 bases are TGTGCCAGCAGCTCCTCGACTGTCGTGAACACTGAAGCTTTCTTT.